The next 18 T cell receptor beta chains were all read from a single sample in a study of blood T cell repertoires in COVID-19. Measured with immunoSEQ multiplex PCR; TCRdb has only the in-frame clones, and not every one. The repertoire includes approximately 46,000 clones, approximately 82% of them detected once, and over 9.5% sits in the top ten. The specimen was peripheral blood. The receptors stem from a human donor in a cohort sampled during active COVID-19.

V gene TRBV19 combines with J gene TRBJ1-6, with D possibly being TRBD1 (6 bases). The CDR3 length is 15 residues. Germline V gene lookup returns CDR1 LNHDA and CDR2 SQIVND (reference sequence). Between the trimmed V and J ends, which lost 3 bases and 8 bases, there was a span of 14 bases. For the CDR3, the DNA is TGTGCCAGTAGTATCCAAGCCGGGGGGCATTCACCCCTCCACTTT. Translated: CASSIQAGGHSPLHF.

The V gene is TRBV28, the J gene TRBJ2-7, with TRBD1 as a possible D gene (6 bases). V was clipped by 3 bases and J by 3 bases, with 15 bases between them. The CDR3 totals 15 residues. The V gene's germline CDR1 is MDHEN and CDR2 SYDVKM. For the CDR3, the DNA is TGTGCCAGCAGTTTGGACAGCCCGTGGGGCTACGAGCAGTACTTC. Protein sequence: CASSLDSPWGYEQYF. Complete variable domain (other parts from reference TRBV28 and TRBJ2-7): DVKVTQSSRYLVKRTGEKVFLECVQDMDHENMFWYRQDPGLGLRLIYFSYDVKMKEKGDIPEGYSVSREKKERFSLILESASTNQTSMYLCASSLDSPWGYEQYFGPGTRLTVT.

The CDR3 region has the DNA TGCGCCAGCAATTCCGGACAGGGAAAGTATAATTCACCCCTCCACTTT. Residues: CASNSGQGKYNSPLHF. The chain combines TRBV10-2 with TRBJ1-6; 8 nucleotides line up with TRBD1. V lost 7 bases, J lost 4 bases, and 9 bases stayed unmatched. Germline V gives CDR1 WSHSY, CDR2 SAAADI. There are 16 residues in the CDR3.

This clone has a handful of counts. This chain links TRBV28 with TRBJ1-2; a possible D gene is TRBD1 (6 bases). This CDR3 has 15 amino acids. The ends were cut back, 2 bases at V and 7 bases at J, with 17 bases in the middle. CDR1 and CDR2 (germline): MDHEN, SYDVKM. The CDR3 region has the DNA TGTGCCAGCAGTTTAACTGACAGGAACCCTAGTGGCTACACCTTC. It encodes CASSLTDRNPSGYTF.

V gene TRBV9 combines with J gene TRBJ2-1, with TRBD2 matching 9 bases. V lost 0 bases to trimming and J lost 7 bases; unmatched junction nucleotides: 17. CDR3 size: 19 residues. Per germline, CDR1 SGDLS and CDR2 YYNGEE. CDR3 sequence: CASSVAQWERGDNINEQFF. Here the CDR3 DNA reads TGTGCCAGCAGCGTAGCTCAATGGGAGCGGGGGGACAATATTAATGAGCAGTTCTTC.

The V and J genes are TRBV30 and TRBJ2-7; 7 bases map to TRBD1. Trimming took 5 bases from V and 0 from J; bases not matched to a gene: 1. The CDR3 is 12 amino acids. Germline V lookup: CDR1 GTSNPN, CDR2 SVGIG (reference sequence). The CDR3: CAWGQVSYEQYF. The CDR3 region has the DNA TGTGCCTGGGGACAGGTCTCCTACGAGCAGTACTTC.

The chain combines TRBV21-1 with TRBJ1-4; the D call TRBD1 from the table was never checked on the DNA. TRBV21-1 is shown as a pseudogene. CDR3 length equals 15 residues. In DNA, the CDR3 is TGTGCCAGCAGCAAAGAGGGACAGTTTAATGAAAAACTGTTTTTT. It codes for CASSKEGQFNEKLFF.

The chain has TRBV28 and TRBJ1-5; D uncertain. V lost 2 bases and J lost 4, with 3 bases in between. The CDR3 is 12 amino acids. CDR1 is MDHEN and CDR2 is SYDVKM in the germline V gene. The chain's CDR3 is CASSLLNQPQHF. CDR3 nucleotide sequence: TGTGCCAGCAGTTTACTAAATCAGCCCCAGCATTTT.

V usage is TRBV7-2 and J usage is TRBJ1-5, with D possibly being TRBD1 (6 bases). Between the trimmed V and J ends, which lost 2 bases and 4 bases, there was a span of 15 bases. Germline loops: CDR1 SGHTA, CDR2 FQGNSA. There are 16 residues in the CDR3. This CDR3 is CASSLRGAKRNQPQHF. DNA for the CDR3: TGTGCCAGCAGCTTACGGGGGGCGAAGCGGAATCAGCCCCAGCATTTT.

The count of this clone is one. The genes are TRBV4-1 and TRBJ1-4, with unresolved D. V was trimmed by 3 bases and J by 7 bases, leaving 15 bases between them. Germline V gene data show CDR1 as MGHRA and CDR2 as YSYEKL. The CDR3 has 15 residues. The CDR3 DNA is TGCGCCAGCAGCCACGACCGACTGAGTTCTGAAAAACTGTTTTTT. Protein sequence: CASSHDRLSSEKLFF.

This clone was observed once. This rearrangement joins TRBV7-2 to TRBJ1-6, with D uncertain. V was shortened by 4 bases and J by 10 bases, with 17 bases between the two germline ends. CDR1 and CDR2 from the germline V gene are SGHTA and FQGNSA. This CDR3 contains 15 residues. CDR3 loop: CASSSRDAAGSPLHF. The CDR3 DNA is TGTGCCAGCAGCTCCCGAGACGCGGCCGGGTCACCCCTCCACTTT.

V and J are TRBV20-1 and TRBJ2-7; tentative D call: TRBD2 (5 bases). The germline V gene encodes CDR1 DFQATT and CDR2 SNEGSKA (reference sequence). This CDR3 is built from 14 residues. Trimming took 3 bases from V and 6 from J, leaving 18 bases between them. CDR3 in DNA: TGCAGTGCTAGTGGCAGGCGGGTCGGGGTCGAGCAGTACTTC. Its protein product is CSASGRRVGVEQYF.

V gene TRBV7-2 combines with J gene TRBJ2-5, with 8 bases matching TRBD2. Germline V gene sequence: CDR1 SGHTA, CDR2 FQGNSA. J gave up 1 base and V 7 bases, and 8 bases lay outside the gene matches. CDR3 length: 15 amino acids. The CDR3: CASTFSGGFQETQYF. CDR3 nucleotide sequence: TGTGCCAGCACCTTCTCGGGAGGGTTCCAAGAGACCCAGTACTTC.

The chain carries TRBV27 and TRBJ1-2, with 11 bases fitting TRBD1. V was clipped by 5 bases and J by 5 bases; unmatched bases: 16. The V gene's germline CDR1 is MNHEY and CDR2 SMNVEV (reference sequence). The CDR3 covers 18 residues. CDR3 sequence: CASSLNARTGGGNYGYTF. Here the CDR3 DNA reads TGTGCCAGCAGTCTAAACGCCCGGACAGGGGGCGGGAATTATGGCTACACCTTC.

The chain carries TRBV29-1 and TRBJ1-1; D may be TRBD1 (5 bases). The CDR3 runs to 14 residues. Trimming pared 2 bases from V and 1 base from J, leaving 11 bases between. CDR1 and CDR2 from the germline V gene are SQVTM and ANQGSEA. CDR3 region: CSVEWSQGNTEAFF. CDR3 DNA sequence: TGCAGCGTTGAATGGTCTCAGGGGAACACTGAAGCTTTCTTT. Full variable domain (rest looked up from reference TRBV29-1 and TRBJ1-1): SAVISQKPSRDICQRGTSLTIQCQVDSQVTMMFWYRQQPGQSLTLIATANQGSEATYESGFVIDKFPISRPNLTFSTLTVSNMSPEDSSIYLCSVEWSQGNTEAFFGQGTRLTVV.

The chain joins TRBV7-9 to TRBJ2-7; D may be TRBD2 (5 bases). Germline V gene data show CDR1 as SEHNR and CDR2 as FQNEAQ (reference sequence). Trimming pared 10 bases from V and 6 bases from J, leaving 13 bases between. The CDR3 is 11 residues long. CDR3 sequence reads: CATHSRGEQYF. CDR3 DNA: TGTGCCACGCACTCCCGGGGCGAGCAGTACTTC.

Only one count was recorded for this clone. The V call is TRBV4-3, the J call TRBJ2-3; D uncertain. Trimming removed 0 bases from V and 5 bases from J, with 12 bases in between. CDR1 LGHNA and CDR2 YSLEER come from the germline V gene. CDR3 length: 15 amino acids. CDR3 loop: CASSQDGPGIDTQYF. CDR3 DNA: TGCGCCAGCAGCCAAGATGGTCCCGGTATAGATACGCAGTATTTT.

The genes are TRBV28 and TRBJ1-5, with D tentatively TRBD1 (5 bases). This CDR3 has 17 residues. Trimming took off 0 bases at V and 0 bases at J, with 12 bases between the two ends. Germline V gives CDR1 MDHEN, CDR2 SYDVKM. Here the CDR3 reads CASSLWAGGGSNQPQHF. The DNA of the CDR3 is TGTGCCAGCAGTTTATGGGCAGGCGGGGGTAGCAATCAGCCCCAGCATTTT.